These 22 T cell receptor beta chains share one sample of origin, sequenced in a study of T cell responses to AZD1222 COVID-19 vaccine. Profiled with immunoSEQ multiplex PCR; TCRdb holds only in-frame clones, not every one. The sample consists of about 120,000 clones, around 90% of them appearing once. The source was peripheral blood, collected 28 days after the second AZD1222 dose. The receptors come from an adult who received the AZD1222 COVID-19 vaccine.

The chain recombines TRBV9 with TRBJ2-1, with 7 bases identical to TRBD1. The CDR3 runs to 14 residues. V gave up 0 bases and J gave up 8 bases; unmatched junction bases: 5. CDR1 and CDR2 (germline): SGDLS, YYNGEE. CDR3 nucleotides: TGTGCCAGCAGCGTAGCCGGGCAGGGGGATGAGCAGTTCTTC. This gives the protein CASSVAGQGDEQFF. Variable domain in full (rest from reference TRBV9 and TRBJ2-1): DSGVTQTPKHLITATGQRVTLRCSPRSGDLSVYWYQQSLDQGLQFLIQYYNGEERAKGNILERFSAQQFPDLHSELNLSSLELGDSALYFCASSVAGQGDEQFFGPGTRLTVL.

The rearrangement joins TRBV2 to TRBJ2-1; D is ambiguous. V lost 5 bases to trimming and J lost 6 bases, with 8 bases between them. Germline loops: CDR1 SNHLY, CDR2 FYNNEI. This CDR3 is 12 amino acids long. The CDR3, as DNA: TGTGCCAGCAGTACCGGCTTCAATGAGCAGTTCTTC. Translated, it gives CASSTGFNEQFF.

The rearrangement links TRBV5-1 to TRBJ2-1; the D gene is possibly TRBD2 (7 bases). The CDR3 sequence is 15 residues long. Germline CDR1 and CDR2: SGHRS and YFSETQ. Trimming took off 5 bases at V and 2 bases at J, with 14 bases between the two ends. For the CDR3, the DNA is TGCGCCAGCAGAGAAACCGGGGGGCCCTACAATGAGCAGTTCTTC. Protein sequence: CASRETGGPYNEQFF.

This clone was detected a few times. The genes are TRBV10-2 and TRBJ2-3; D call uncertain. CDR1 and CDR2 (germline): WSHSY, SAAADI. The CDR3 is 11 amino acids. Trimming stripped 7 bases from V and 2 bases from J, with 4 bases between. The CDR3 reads CASKDTDTQYF. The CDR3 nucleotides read TGCGCCAGCAAGGACACAGATACGCAGTATTTT.

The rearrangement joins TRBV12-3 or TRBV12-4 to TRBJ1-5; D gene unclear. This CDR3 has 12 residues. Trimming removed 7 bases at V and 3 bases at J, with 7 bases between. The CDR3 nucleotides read TGTGCCAGCACCCTAGACAATCAGCCCCAGCATTTT. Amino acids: CASTLDNQPQHF.

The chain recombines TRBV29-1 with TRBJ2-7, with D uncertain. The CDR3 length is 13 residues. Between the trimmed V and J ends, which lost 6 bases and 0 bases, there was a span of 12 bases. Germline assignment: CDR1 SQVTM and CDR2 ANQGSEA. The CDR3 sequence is CSVEVAASYEQYF. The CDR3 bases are TGCAGCGTCGAGGTCGCAGCCTCCTACGAGCAGTACTTC.

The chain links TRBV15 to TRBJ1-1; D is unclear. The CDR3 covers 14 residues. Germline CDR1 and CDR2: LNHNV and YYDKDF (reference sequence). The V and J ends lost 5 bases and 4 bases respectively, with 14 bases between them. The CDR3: CATSAIKDGTEAFF. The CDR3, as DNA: TGTGCCACCAGCGCTATTAAGGATGGCACTGAAGCTTTCTTT.

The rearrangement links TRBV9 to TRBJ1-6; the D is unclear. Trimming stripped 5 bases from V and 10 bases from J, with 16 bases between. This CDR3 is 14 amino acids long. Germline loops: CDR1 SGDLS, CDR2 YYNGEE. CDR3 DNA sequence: TGTGCCAGCAGTCAACAGCATAATCCGTCACCCCTCCACTTT. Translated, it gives CASSQQHNPSPLHF.

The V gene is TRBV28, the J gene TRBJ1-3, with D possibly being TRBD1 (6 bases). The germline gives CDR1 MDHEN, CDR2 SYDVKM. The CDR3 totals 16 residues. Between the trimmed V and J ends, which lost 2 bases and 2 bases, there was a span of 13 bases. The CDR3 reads CASSLPEEGAGNTIYF. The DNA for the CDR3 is TGTGCCAGCAGTTTACCTGAAGAGGGGGCTGGAAACACCATATATTTT.

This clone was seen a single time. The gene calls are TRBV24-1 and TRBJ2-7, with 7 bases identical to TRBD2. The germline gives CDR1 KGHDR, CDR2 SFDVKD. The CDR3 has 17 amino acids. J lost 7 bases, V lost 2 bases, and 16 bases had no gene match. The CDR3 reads CATSDSTVAGESWEQYF. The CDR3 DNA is TGTGCCACCAGTGATTCCACCGTTGCGGGGGAGAGTTGGGAGCAGTACTTC.

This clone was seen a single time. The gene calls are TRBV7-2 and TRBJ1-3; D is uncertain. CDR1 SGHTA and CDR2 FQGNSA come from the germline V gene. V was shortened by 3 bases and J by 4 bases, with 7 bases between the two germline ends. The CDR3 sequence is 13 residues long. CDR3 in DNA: TGTGCCAGCAGCTTCCCGAGGGGAAACACCATATATTTT. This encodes CASSFPRGNTIYF.

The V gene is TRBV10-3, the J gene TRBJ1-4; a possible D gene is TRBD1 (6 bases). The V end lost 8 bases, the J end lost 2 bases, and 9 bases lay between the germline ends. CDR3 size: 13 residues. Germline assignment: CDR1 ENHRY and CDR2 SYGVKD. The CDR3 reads CAIGQGTNEKLFF. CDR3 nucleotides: TGTGCCATCGGTCAGGGGACTAATGAAAAACTGTTTTTT.

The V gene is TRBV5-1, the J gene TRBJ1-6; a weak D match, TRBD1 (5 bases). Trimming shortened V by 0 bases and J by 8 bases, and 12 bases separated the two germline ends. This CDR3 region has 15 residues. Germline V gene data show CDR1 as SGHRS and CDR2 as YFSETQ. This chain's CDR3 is CASSLDSRGDSPLHF. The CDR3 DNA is TGCGCCAGCAGCTTGGACAGTAGAGGGGATTCACCCCTCCACTTT.

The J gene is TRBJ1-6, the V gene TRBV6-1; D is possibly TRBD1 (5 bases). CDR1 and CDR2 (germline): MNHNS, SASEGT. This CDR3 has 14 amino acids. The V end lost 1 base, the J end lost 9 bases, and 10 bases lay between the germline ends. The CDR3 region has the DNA TGTGCCAGCAGTGAAGGGGGGGAGGCTTCACCCCTCCACTTT. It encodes CASSEGGEASPLHF.

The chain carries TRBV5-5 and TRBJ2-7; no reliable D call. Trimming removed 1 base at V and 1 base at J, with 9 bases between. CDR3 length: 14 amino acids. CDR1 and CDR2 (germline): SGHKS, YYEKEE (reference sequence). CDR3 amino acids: CASSLWGPSYEQYF. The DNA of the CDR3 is TGTGCCAGCAGCTTGTGGGGTCCATCCTACGAGCAGTACTTC.

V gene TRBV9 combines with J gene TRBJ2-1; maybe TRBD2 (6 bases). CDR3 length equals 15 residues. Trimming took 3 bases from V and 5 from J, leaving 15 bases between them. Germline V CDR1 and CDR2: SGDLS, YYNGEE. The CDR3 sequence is CASSEIGRRDNEQFF. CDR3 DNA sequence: TGTGCCAGCAGCGAAATTGGCAGGAGGGACAATGAGCAGTTCTTC.

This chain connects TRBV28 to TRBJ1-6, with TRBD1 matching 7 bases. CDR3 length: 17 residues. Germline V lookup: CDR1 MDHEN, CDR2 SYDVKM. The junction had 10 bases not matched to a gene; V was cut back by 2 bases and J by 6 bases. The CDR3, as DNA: TGTGCCAGCAGTTTAAGCGACAGGGCCCCGGGTAATTCACCCCTCCACTTT. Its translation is CASSLSDRAPGNSPLHF. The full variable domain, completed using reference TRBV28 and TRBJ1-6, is DVKVTQSSRYLVKRTGEKVFLECVQDMDHENMFWYRQDPGLGLRLIYFSYDVKMKEKGDIPEGYSVSREKKERFSLILESASTNQTSMYLCASSLSDRAPGNSPLHFGNGTRLTVT.

The CDR3 region has the DNA TGTGCCAGCAGTTTCTCCAGAGATACGCAGTATTTT. It is translated as CASSFSRDTQYF. This chain links TRBV27 with TRBJ2-3; no clear D. This CDR3 contains 12 residues. Germline values: CDR1 MNHEY, CDR2 SMNVEV (reference sequence). Trimming removed 3 bases from V and 5 bases from J, with 6 bases in between.

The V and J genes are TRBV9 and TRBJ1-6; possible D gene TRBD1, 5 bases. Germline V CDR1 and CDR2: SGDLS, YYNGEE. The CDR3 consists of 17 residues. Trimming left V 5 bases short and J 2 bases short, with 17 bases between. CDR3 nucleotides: TGTGCCAGCAGTGCAGGGTTCTACGGGACCTATAATTCACCCCTCCACTTT. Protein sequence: CASSAGFYGTYNSPLHF. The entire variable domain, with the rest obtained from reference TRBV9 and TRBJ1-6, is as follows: DSGVTQTPKHLITATGQRVTLRCSPRSGDLSVYWYQQSLDQGLQFLIQYYNGEERAKGNILERFSAQQFPDLHSELNLSSLELGDSALYFCASSAGFYGTYNSPLHFGNGTRLTVT.

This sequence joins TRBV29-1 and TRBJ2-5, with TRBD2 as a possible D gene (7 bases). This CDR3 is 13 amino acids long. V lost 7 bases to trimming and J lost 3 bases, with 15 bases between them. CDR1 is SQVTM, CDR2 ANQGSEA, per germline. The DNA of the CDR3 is TGCAGCGCGGTGGGAGGGGGTAAAGAGACCCAGTACTTC. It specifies CSAVGGGKETQYF.

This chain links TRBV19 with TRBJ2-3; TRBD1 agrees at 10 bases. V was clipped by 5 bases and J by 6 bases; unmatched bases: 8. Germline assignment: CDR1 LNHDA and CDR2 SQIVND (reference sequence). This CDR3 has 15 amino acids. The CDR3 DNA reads TGTGCCAGTAGTCGACGACAGGGGGCTACGGATACGCAGTATTTT. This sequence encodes CASSRRQGATDTQYF.

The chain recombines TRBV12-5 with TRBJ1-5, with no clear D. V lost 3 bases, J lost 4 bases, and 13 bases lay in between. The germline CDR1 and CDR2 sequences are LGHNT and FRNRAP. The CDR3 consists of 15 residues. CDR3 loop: CASGFRLWGNQPQHF. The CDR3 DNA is TGTGCTAGTGGTTTTAGACTTTGGGGTAATCAGCCCCAGCATTTT.